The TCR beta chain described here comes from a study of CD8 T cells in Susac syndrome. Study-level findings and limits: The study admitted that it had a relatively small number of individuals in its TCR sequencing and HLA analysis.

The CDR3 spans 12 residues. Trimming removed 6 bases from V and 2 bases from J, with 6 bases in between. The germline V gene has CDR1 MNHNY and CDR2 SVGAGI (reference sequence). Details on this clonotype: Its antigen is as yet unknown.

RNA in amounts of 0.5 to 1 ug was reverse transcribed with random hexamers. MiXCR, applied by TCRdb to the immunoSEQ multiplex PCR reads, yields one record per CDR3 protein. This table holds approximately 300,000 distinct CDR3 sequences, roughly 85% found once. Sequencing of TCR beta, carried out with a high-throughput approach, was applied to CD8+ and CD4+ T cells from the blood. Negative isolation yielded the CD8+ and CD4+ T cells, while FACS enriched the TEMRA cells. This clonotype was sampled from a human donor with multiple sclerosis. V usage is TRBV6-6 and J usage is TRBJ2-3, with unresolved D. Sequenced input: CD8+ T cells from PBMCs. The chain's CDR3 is CASRPNTDTQYF. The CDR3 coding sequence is TGTGCCAGCAGGCCGAACACAGATACGCAGTATTTT.